This is a list of T cell receptor beta chains from one sample in a study of shared clonotypes between healthy human individuals. Sequenced by immunoSEQ multiplex PCR; TCRdb stores in-frame clones only, minus some. The table lists a few million clones, roughly 90% of them singletons. The sample consisted of naive CD4+ T cells from PBMCs. The source is a man younger than 35 in good health. Some clones in this sample may be carry-over from other donors' samples. CDR3s leave out the opening cysteine and the closing phenylalanine or tryptophan. The order of the fields is J gene, V gene, CDR3 protein.

J: TRBJ1-2; V: TRBV5-1; CDR3: ASSLSPPPYGYT
J: TRBJ1-1; V: TRBV5-1; CDR3: ASSSQGALSTEAF
J: TRBJ2-7; V: TRBV27; CDR3: ARGIGQY
J: TRBJ1-1; V: TRBV5-1; CDR3: ASSLDPGNTEAF
J: TRBJ2-1; V: TRBV5-1; CDR3: ASSFVVGTSGLYNEQF
J: TRBJ2-3; V: TRBV18; CDR3: ASSSKGDTQY
J: TRBJ1-2; V: TRBV9; CDR3: ASSVATFGGYGYT
J: TRBJ1-2; V: TRBV19; CDR3: ASRPASYGYT
J: TRBJ1-1; V: TRBV6-5; CDR3: ASSYSGTGSDEAF
J: TRBJ1-1; V: TRBV2; CDR3: ASVMNTEAF